The TCR beta chain under discussion was sequenced for a study of T cells in Graves' hyperthyroidism and ophthalmopathy. Whole-study findings and limits: Blood samples included most of the expanded thyroid clonotypes exceeding 0.001. Patients with ophthalmopathy were separated from those with stable hyperthyroidism by a 13 V-J model.

CDR3 length: 17 residues. CDR1 is KGHDR, CDR2 SFDVKD, per germline. After removal of 5 bases from V and 8 bases from J, the junction contained 15 bases not matched to a gene. TCR beta CDR3 region amplification was performed from RNA transcripts. The HTBI primer set was used in a first-round RT-PCR of the TCR CDR3. A single record per CDR3 protein comes from TCRdb applying MiXCR to the multiplex PCR reads. The data show 650,000 to 800,000 distinct CDR3 sequences, with over 40% seen just once and less than 9.5% held by the top ten. Concerning this clonotype itself: What it recognizes is unknown. The conserved phenylalanine or tryptophan is not found at the CDR3 terminus, so this likely reflects a read error.

The clonotype was recovered from an adult man with Graves' disease, either hyperthyroidism or ophthalmopathy (not recorded which). The sample consisted of peripheral blood or thyroid tissue (not recorded which). The chain has TRBV24-1 and TRBJ1-4; TRBD1 aligns across 8 bases. As DNA, the CDR3 is TGTGCCACCAGTGCTTCCTGGGCGGGCAGGGGGCGAGAAAAACTGTTTCTT. This codes for CATSASWAGRGREKLFL.